These 24 T cell receptor beta chains share one sample of origin, sequenced in a study of blood T cells in healthy people across ages. Through a sample-barcoded 5' primer and a J-beta primer mix, a second PCR was run for roughly 6 to 12 cycles. TCRdb reprocessed the 5' RACE reads with MiXCR, giving one entry per CDR3 protein. The sample lists 1 million to 1.2 million distinct CDR3 sequences; roughly two fifths were seen once. The sample comprised blood. Receptors were obtained from a man aged 18-30 years in good health.

The V gene is TRBV6-5, the J gene TRBJ1-1; TRBD1 agrees at 8 bases. The CDR3 covers 17 residues. Germline CDR1 MNHEY, CDR2 SVGAGI. V shed 1 base and J 1 base; nucleotides not matched to a gene: 8. In DNA form, the CDR3 reads TGTGCCAGCAGTTACTTGTACGATGGACAGGGGAACACTGAAGCTTTCTTT. It translates to CASSYLYDGQGNTEAFF.

This clonotype occurred many times. V gene TRBV7-9 combines with J gene TRBJ2-3; TRBD2 matches 7 bases. The CDR3 runs to 14 residues. Looked up from germline, CDR1 is SEHNR and CDR2 is FQNEAQ (reference sequence). V lost 6 bases to trimming and J lost 0 bases; unmatched junction nucleotides: 3. The CDR3 DNA reads as TGTGCCAGCAGTCGCGGGGGAAGCACAGATACGCAGTATTTT. Amino acid sequence: CASSRGGSTDTQYF.

The J gene is TRBJ1-1, the V gene TRBV5-1; 7 bases are shared with TRBD1. The V and J ends lost 3 bases and 6 bases, in that order; junction bases with no gene match: 5. The CDR3 spans 13 residues. The germline V gene encodes CDR1 SGHRS and CDR2 YFSETQ. CDR3: CASSSTGEAEAFF. The DNA of the CDR3 is TGCGCCAGCAGCTCCACAGGGGAGGCTGAAGCTTTCTTT.

In the case of this clonotype: The junction departs from the called germline gene at one end, perhaps through a read error. The rearrangement links TRBV11-1 to TRBJ2-3; D is possibly TRBD1 (6 bases). The CDR3 consists of 15 residues. Germline CDR1 is SGHAT and CDR2 is FQDESV (reference sequence). CDR3 residues: CASKRRQVYTDAQYF. CDR3 bases: TGTGCCAGCAAACGAAGACAGGTCTACACAGATGCGCAGTATTTT.

V usage is TRBV3-1 and J usage is TRBJ2-6, with D possibly matching TRBD1 (6 bases). The CDR3 length is 16 residues. Germline V gene data show CDR1 as LGHDT and CDR2 as YNNKEL (reference sequence). Trimming shortened V by 8 bases and J by 0 bases, and 14 bases separated the two germline ends. CDR3 residues: CASGGNSLSGANVLTF. CDR3 nucleotide sequence: TGTGCCAGCGGGGGCAACAGCCTCTCTGGGGCCAACGTCCTGACTTTC. The whole variable domain, filled in from reference TRBV3-1 and TRBJ2-6, reads DTAVSQTPKYLVTQMGNDKSIKCEQNLGHDTMYWYKQDSKKFLKIMFSYNNKELIINETVPNRFSPKSPDKAHLNLHINSLELGDSAVYFCASGGNSLSGANVLTFGAGSRLTVL.

The chain is built from TRBV29-1 and TRBJ2-2; 8 nucleotides line up with TRBD1. V shed 7 bases, J shed 2 bases, and the junction held 6 bases outside the gene matches. Germline loops: CDR1 SQVTM, CDR2 ANQGSEA. This CDR3 comprises 14 residues. The CDR3 loop is CSARQGSNTGELFF. Written as DNA, the CDR3 is TGCAGCGCAAGACAGGGGTCTAACACCGGGGAGCTGTTTTTT.

The chain recombines TRBV7-2 with TRBJ2-3, with 12 bases lining up with TRBD2. The V segment lost 3 bases and the J segment 2 bases; nucleotides outside the gene matches: 3. From germline, CDR1 is SGHTA and CDR2 FQGNSA. The CDR3 spans 16 residues. DNA for the CDR3: TGTGCCAGCAGCTTTCTAGCGGGGGGGACCACAGATACGCAGTATTTT. This codes for CASSFLAGGTTDTQYF. The full variable domain, its missing parts supplied by reference TRBV7-2 and TRBJ2-3, is GAGVSQSPSNKVTEKGKDVELRCDPISGHTALYWYRQSLGQGLEFLIYFQGNSAPDKSGLPSDRFSAERTGGSVSTLTIQRTQQEDSAVYLCASSFLAGGTTDTQYFGPGTRLTVL.

There are a few counts of this clonotype. The chain uses TRBV11-2 and TRBJ1-2, with unresolved D. CDR1 is SGHAT, CDR2 FQNNGV, per germline. The V gene lost 5 bases and the J gene lost 8 bases, with 21 bases spanning the gap. The CDR3 spans 15 residues. CDR3 residues: CASSIPGHPGGGYTF. The CDR3 DNA follows: TGTGCCAGCAGCATACCCGGCCACCCCGGAGGGGGCTACACCTTC. The whole variable domain, filled in from reference TRBV11-2 and TRBJ1-2, reads EAGVAQSPRYKIIEKRQSVAFWCNPISGHATLYWYQQILGQGPKLLIQFQNNGVVDDSQLPKDRFSAERLKGVDSTLKIQPAKLEDSAVYLCASSIPGHPGGGYTFGSGTRLTVV.

This clonotype was counted only a few times. The rearrangement uses TRBV5-1 and TRBJ2-2, with a weak D call TRBD1 (6 bases). The CDR3 runs to 14 residues. Germline CDR1 reads SGHRS; CDR2 reads YFSETQ. V dropped 7 bases and J dropped 2 bases, with 12 bases sitting between them. This CDR3 reads CASRLQGNTGELFF. In nucleotides, the CDR3 is TGCGCCAGCCGACTACAGGGTAACACCGGGGAGCTGTTTTTT. The full variable domain, with the rest looked up from reference TRBV5-1 and TRBJ2-2, is KAGVTQTPRYLIKTRGQQVTLSCSPISGHRSVSWYQQTPGQGLQFLFEYFSETQRNKGNFPGRFSGRQFSNSRSEMNVSTLELGDSALYLCASRLQGNTGELFFGEGSRLTVL.

This clonotype was observed a few times. The rearrangement joins TRBV7-9 to TRBJ1-2; the D gene is possibly TRBD1 (6 bases). The V and J ends lost 4 bases and 6 bases respectively, with 9 bases between them. CDR3 length equals 12 residues. Per the germline V gene, CDR1 is SEHNR and CDR2 is FQNEAQ (reference sequence). CDR3 region: CASSYRVDGYTF. The DNA for the CDR3 is TGTGCCAGCAGCTACAGGGTGGATGGCTACACCTTC.

In this sample, this clonotype turned up a few times. The chain employs TRBV4-1 and TRBJ2-1; 9 bases fit TRBD1. Trimming removed 0 bases from V and 9 bases from J; junction bases left unmatched: 12. Germline V lookup: CDR1 MGHRA, CDR2 YSYEKL. There are 17 residues in the CDR3. The CDR3 DNA sequence: TGCGCCAGCAGCCAAGATCTAACGCCGACAGGGGGAGCTGAGCAGTTCTTC. It is translated as CASSQDLTPTGGAEQFF.

This clonotype came up once. The rearrangement links TRBV4-1 to TRBJ1-2; D uncertain. V lost 4 bases, J lost 0 bases, and 12 bases lay in between. The CDR3 extends over 15 amino acids. Germline V gene data show CDR1 as MGHRA and CDR2 as YSYEKL. In DNA form, the CDR3 reads TGCGCCAGCAGCCTAGAACGGACGGCTAACTATGGCTACACCTTC. It yields the protein CASSLERTANYGYTF.

The chain links TRBV20-1 to TRBJ2-4; D is unclear. Germline loops: CDR1 DFQATT, CDR2 SNEGSKA (reference sequence). The CDR3 is 15 amino acids. V was pared by 0 bases and J by 7 bases, with 16 bases between. The CDR3 sequence: CSARDSTGRANIQYF. As DNA, the CDR3 is TGCAGTGCTAGAGATAGCACGGGTAGGGCGAACATTCAGTACTTC.

This clonotype occurred a few times. J is TRBJ2-7 and V is TRBV20-1, with 9 bases that match TRBD2. With V trimmed by 2 bases and J by 0 bases, 5 bases remained unmatched. This CDR3 is built from 15 residues. The V gene's germline CDR1 is DFQATT and CDR2 SNEGSKA (reference sequence). The CDR3 loop reads CSARLAGRRSYEQYF. In DNA form, the CDR3 reads TGCAGTGCTAGACTAGCGGGGCGCCGCTCCTACGAGCAGTACTTC.

This chain joins TRBV12-3 or TRBV12-4 and TRBJ1-3, with unresolved D. The CDR3 is made up of 12 amino acids. V was trimmed by 3 bases and J by 7 bases, leaving 7 bases between them. CDR3 sequence: CASSFLGNTIYF. The CDR3 DNA follows: TGTGCCAGCAGTTTTCTTGGTAACACCATATATTTT.

The rearrangement links TRBV28 to TRBJ1-1; 11 nucleotides align to TRBD1. The germline gives CDR1 MDHEN, CDR2 SYDVKM. There are 16 residues in the CDR3. V was clipped by 3 bases and J by 11 bases; unmatched bases: 14. The CDR3 DNA sequence: TGTGCCAGCAGTTTTTCCTCTACGGGACAGGGGGTTTGGGCTTTCTTT. It specifies CASSFSSTGQGVWAFF. Complete variable domain (other parts from reference TRBV28 and TRBJ1-1): DVKVTQSSRYLVKRTGEKVFLECVQDMDHENMFWYRQDPGLGLRLIYFSYDVKMKEKGDIPEGYSVSREKKERFSLILESASTNQTSMYLCASSFSSTGQGVWAFFGQGTRLTVV.

This clonotype was seen a few times. The chain is built from TRBV20-1 and TRBJ2-7, with 9 bases lining up with TRBD2. The J segment lost 0 bases and the V segment lost 5 bases, leaving 11 bases of the junction unmatched. The CDR3 has 16 residues. Germline V gives CDR1 DFQATT, CDR2 SNEGSKA (reference sequence). The CDR3 DNA reads as TGCAGTGCTTCACCTGCTAGCGGGGCGAGCTCCTACGAGCAGTACTTC. Amino acids: CSASPASGASSYEQYF.

The V call is TRBV20-1, the J call TRBJ1-6, with TRBD1 matching over 12 bases. V lost 5 bases, J lost 7 bases, and 18 bases stayed unmatched. Germline CDR1 reads DFQATT; CDR2 reads SNEGSKA (reference sequence). The CDR3 has 19 amino acids. CDR3 amino acids: CSAQRIPGQGAGMNSPLHF. The CDR3 DNA is TGCAGTGCTCAAAGAATCCCGGGACAGGGGGCCGGTATGAATTCACCCCTCCACTTT.

This clonotype was observed a handful of times. The rearrangement links TRBV3-1 to TRBJ2-3; D not resolved. From germline, CDR1 is LGHDT and CDR2 YNNKEL (reference sequence). With 4 bases removed from V and 1 base from J, the gap between germline ends came to 18 bases. The length of the CDR3 is 17 residues. The CDR3 nucleotides are TGTGCCAGCAGCCCCTATCCCCAAGGATCCGGCACAGATACGCAGTATTTT. It specifies CASSPYPQGSGTDTQYF.

In this sample, this clonotype turned up a few times. Relative to the germline gene, one junction end is altered; a read error may explain this. The chain has TRBV7-7 and TRBJ2-7; 7 positions match TRBD1. The CDR3 totals 15 residues. CDR1 and CDR2 from the germline V gene are SSHAT and FNYEAQ (reference sequence). The CDR3, as DNA: TGTGCTAGCAGCCAAAGGGCAGGGGGATCCTACGAGCAGTACTTC. The encoded protein is CASSQRAGGSYEQYF.

The chain combines TRBV4-2 with TRBJ1-1; D is undetermined. V lost 3 bases and J lost 5, with 10 bases in between. Germline CDR1 reads LGHNA; CDR2 reads YNFKEQ. The CDR3 is 13 residues long. CDR3 sequence: CASSQLRETEAFF. The DNA of the CDR3 is TGTGCCAGCAGCCAGCTCCGGGAGACTGAAGCTTTCTTT.

This clonotype was seen ten or more times. The J gene is TRBJ2-3, the V gene TRBV10-3; TRBD2 aligns across 8 bases. V was pared by 5 bases and J by 5 bases, with 12 bases of the junction left unmatched. Germline V lookup: CDR1 ENHRY, CDR2 SYGVKD. The CDR3 is 16 amino acids. CDR3: CAISPLYGGDQDTQYF. CDR3 nucleotide sequence: TGTGCCATCAGTCCCCTGTACGGGGGGGATCAAGATACGCAGTATTTT.

This clonotype was counted only a few times. The rearrangement joins TRBV3-1 to TRBJ2-4, with TRBD1 identical over 9 bases. The J call is doubtful: the DNA matches TRBJ2-7 better. The CDR3 totals 15 residues. Germline CDR1 is LGHDT and CDR2 is YNNKEL (reference sequence). The CDR3 bases are TGTGCCAGCACTCAAGGGGGACAGGGCTTCTACGAGCAGTACTTC. Its translation: CASTQGGQGFYEQYF.

This clonotype was observed a handful of times. V is TRBV12-3 or TRBV12-4 and J is TRBJ2-5, with D unclear. This CDR3 has 13 amino acids. Deletions cut 5 bases from V and 7 bases from J, with 14 bases between. This CDR3 is CASSPPRYATQYF. As DNA, the CDR3 is TGTGCCAGCAGTCCGCCGAGATACGCGACCCAGTACTTC.